These 28 T cell receptor beta chains were sequenced from one sample in a study of OX40 agonist ivuxolimab in advanced cancers. The assay was immunoSEQ multiplex PCR, and TCRdb's table has in-frame clones only and misses some. The sample records some 14,000 clones, approximately 94% being singletons. The starting material was CD4+ or CD8+ T cells sorted from blood, obtained in a trial of the OX40 agonist ivuxolimab. Source of these receptors: an adult with an advanced solid tumor such as melanoma, head and neck, liver or kidney cancer.

The V gene is TRBV9, the J gene TRBJ2-7, with D perhaps TRBD2 (6 bases). The germline V gene has CDR1 SGDLS and CDR2 YYNGEE. Between the trimmed V and J ends, which lost 4 bases and 2 bases, there was a span of 16 bases. CDR3 length: 15 residues. The CDR3 DNA reads as TGTGCCAGCAGCTCTGAAAGGGACTTTGCCTACGAGCAGTACTTC. This encodes CASSSERDFAYEQYF.

This chain connects TRBV7-9 to TRBJ2-7; D is unclear. Per the germline V gene, CDR1 is SEHNR and CDR2 is FQNEAQ (reference sequence). Trimming took 5 bases from V and 3 from J, leaving 14 bases between them. CDR3 size: 14 residues. The CDR3 DNA follows: TGTGCCAGCAGCGAGCTGGTCAGACACTACGAGCAGTACTTC. It translates to CASSELVRHYEQYF. Together with reference TRBV7-9 and TRBJ2-7, the CDR3 gives the full variable domain: DTGVSQNPRHKITKRGQNVTFRCDPISEHNRLYWYRQTLGQGPEFLTYFQNEAQLEKSRLLSDRFSAERPKGSFSTLEIQRTEQGDSAMYLCASSELVRHYEQYFGPGTRLTVT.

This chain connects TRBV5-6 to TRBJ1-5, with D perhaps TRBD1 (5 bases). The V gene lost 3 bases and the J gene lost 7 bases, with 14 bases spanning the gap. CDR1 SGHDT and CDR2 YYEEEE come from the germline V gene. The CDR3 loop spans 14 amino acids. This CDR3 is CASSSGLGVQPQHF. For the CDR3, the DNA is TGTGCCAGCAGCTCGGGACTCGGGGTCCAGCCCCAGCATTTT.

The chain recombines TRBV5-4 with TRBJ2-3; possibly TRBD1 for D (5 bases). Germline-derived CDR1 and CDR2 are SGHNT and YYREEE (reference sequence). The CDR3 extends over 15 amino acids. Between the trimmed V and J ends, which lost 3 bases and 2 bases, there was a span of 13 bases. DNA for the CDR3: TGTGCCAGCAGCTGGATTTTGGGGCCCACAGATACGCAGTATTTT. It translates to CASSWILGPTDTQYF.

The V call is TRBV28, the J call TRBJ2-2; no clear D. V gave up 3 bases and J gave up 3 bases, with 2 bases separating them. Germline V gene sequence: CDR1 MDHEN, CDR2 SYDVKM. This CDR3 contains 12 residues. In nucleotides, the CDR3 is TGTGCCAGCAGTTTGGACACCGGGGAGCTGTTTTTT. Translation: CASSLDTGELFF.

The chain employs TRBV27 and TRBJ2-1; 10 nucleotides align to TRBD2. The J segment lost 15 bases and the V segment lost 0 bases, leaving 8 bases of the junction unmatched. Per the germline V gene, CDR1 is MNHEY and CDR2 is SMNVEV (reference sequence). The CDR3 consists of 14 residues. CDR3 region: CASSLSNLAGDLFF. CDR3 DNA sequence: TGTGCCAGCAGTTTATCCAATCTAGCGGGAGATTTGTTCTTC.

This chain links TRBV7-2 with TRBJ1-1; possible D gene TRBD1, 6 bases. Germline values: CDR1 SGHTA, CDR2 FQGNSA. V shed 3 bases and J shed 9 bases, with 11 bases lying between them. The CDR3 sequence is 12 residues long. The DNA of the CDR3 is TGTGCCAGCAGCTTCTGGGACAACCAAGCTTTCTTT. Its translation is CASSFWDNQAFF. Looking up the rest from reference TRBV7-2 and TRBJ1-1 gives the full variable domain: GAGVSQSPSNKVTEKGKDVELRCDPISGHTALYWYRQSLGQGLEFLIYFQGNSAPDKSGLPSDRFSAERTGGSVSTLTIQRTQQEDSAVYLCASSFWDNQAFFGQGTRLTVV.

This chain links TRBV6-6 with TRBJ2-1; 7 bases fit TRBD2. With 6 bases clipped from V and 9 bases from J, the junction kept 14 bases outside the gene matches. CDR3 size: 15 residues. The germline V gene has CDR1 MNHNY and CDR2 SVGAGI (reference sequence). Here the CDR3 reads CASRLGGERTGEQFF. In DNA form, the CDR3 reads TGTGCCAGCAGACTGGGGGGGGAGAGAACGGGTGAGCAGTTCTTC.

This sequence joins TRBV28 and TRBJ2-7; either TRBD1 or TRBD2 may supply D (5 bases each). The CDR3 runs 15 residues. V was trimmed by 3 bases and J by 2 bases, leaving 14 bases between them. Germline V gene sequence: CDR1 MDHEN, CDR2 SYDVKM. The CDR3 sequence: CASSFWGSSTYEQYF. The CDR3 region has the DNA TGTGCCAGCAGTTTCTGGGGGAGTTCGACCTACGAGCAGTACTTC. Full variable domain (outside the CDR3, taken from reference TRBV28 and TRBJ2-7): DVKVTQSSRYLVKRTGEKVFLECVQDMDHENMFWYRQDPGLGLRLIYFSYDVKMKEKGDIPEGYSVSREKKERFSLILESASTNQTSMYLCASSFWGSSTYEQYFGPGTRLTVT.

V usage is TRBV9 and J usage is TRBJ2-3; D gene unclear. The CDR3 consists of 14 residues. Germline assignment: CDR1 SGDLS and CDR2 YYNGEE. V was pared by 3 bases and J by 0 bases, with 8 bases between. CDR3 nucleotide sequence: TGTGCCAGCAGCGCCCCCTCTAGCACAGATACGCAGTATTTT. Residues: CASSAPSSTDTQYF. The full variable domain, completed using reference TRBV9 and TRBJ2-3, is DSGVTQTPKHLITATGQRVTLRCSPRSGDLSVYWYQQSLDQGLQFLIQYYNGEERAKGNILERFSAQQFPDLHSELNLSSLELGDSALYFCASSAPSSTDTQYFGPGTRLTVL.

This chain joins TRBV7-9 and TRBJ2-5; D possibly corresponds to TRBD1 (6 bases). From germline, CDR1 is SEHNR and CDR2 FQNEAQ (reference sequence). The CDR3 is made up of 13 amino acids. V lost 3 bases, J lost 2 bases, and 7 bases lay in between. DNA for the CDR3: TGTGCCAGCAGCTTCGGACAGCAAGAGACCCAGTACTTC. Translating it yields CASSFGQQETQYF.

The chain is built from TRBV5-6 and TRBJ2-7, with D perhaps matching TRBD1 (5 bases). Germline assignment: CDR1 SGHDT and CDR2 YYEEEE. Trimming stripped 4 bases from V and 3 bases from J, with 11 bases between. This CDR3 has 13 residues. CDR3 residues: CASSPDSHYEQYF. The CDR3 DNA follows: TGTGCCAGCAGCCCCGACAGCCACTACGAGCAGTACTTC.

This clone appeared once. This chain links TRBV5-1 with TRBJ1-3; 7 bases are a match to TRBD1. CDR1 and CDR2 (germline): SGHRS, YFSETQ. This CDR3 has 15 amino acids. Losses at the gene ends were 3 bases for V and 3 bases for J; bases not matched to a gene: 6. The CDR3 protein is CASSSTGAGGNTIYF. CDR3 DNA sequence: TGCGCCAGCAGCTCTACAGGGGCGGGTGGAAACACCATATATTTT.

CDR3: CASSLDRVNYGYTF. CDR3 DNA sequence: TGTGCCAGCAGCCTCGACAGGGTTAACTATGGCTACACCTTC. V is TRBV5-6 and J is TRBJ1-2; 7 nucleotides line up with TRBD1. The V segment lost 4 bases and the J segment 1 base; nucleotides outside the gene matches: 4. CDR1 is SGHDT and CDR2 is YYEEEE in the germline V gene. The CDR3 contains 14 residues.

J is TRBJ1-2 and V is TRBV6-1; D not resolved. Germline lookup yields CDR1 MNHNS and CDR2 SASEGT. The CDR3 has 11 residues. The V end was cut by 3 bases, the J end by 5 bases, with 4 bases between. The CDR3 reads CASSEGYGYTF. The CDR3 DNA is TGTGCCAGCAGTGAGGGTTATGGCTACACCTTC.

This chain links TRBV30 with TRBJ2-3, with 8 bases that match TRBD1. Germline values: CDR1 GTSNPN, CDR2 SVGIG (reference sequence). J was trimmed by 12 bases and V by 5 bases; bases with no gene match: 4. This CDR3 has 10 amino acids. The CDR3 DNA is TGTGCCTGGGGACAGGGACCCCAGTATTTT. Translated: CAWGQGPQYF.

The chain recombines TRBV6-9 with TRBJ1-1; TRBD1 is a possible D gene (5 bases). This CDR3 has 13 residues. Germline-derived CDR1 and CDR2 are MNHGY and SVAAGI. V lost 3 bases to trimming and J lost 3 bases, with 8 bases between them. CDR3 sequence reads: CASSYAGHTEAFF. The CDR3 DNA sequence: TGTGCCAGCAGTTACGCAGGGCACACTGAAGCTTTCTTT.

The rearrangement joins TRBV4-1 to TRBJ2-5; TRBD1 agrees at 7 bases. The V and J ends lost 0 bases and 1 base, in that order; junction bases with no gene match: 2. The CDR3 runs to 15 residues. Germline V gene lookup returns CDR1 MGHRA and CDR2 YSYEKL. CDR3 DNA sequence: TGCGCCAGCAGCCAAGATGCAGGGGGCCAAGAGACCCAGTACTTC. As protein: CASSQDAGGQETQYF.

The V gene is TRBV5-6, the J gene TRBJ2-7, with 8 bases fitting TRBD1. This CDR3 region has 14 residues. Per germline, CDR1 SGHDT and CDR2 YYEEEE. The V and J ends lost 4 bases and 6 bases, in that order; junction bases with no gene match: 9. The CDR3 DNA reads TGTGCCAGCAGCCCCGACAGGGGTGGTGCCGAGCAGTACTTC. It specifies CASSPDRGGAEQYF.

This sequence joins TRBV7-6 and TRBJ2-2; D ambiguous. V was shortened by 8 bases and J by 4 bases, with 17 bases between the two germline ends. Germline assignment: CDR1 SGHVS and CDR2 FNYEAQ. The CDR3 spans 15 residues. CDR3 sequence reads: CASAPTGTTTGELFF. In DNA form, the CDR3 reads TGTGCCAGCGCCCCCACGGGCACCACCACCGGGGAGCTGTTTTTT.

A single count supports this clone. V gene TRBV4-3 combines with J gene TRBJ1-1; D is unclear. This CDR3 has 14 amino acids. Germline CDR1 is LGHNA and CDR2 is YSLEER. Trimming shortened V by 1 base and J by 6 bases, and 12 bases separated the two germline ends. In DNA, the CDR3 is TGCGCCAGCAGCCAAGGAAGCAGGCTCTCTGAAGCTTTCTTT. Translated: CASSQGSRLSEAFF.

CDR3 in amino acids: CASSRTGGYGYTF. CDR3 DNA sequence: TGTGCCAGCAGTCGGACAGGGGGATATGGCTACACCTTC. The J gene is TRBJ1-2, the V gene TRBV6-5; 10 bases are shared with TRBD1. This CDR3 region has 13 residues. Germline values: CDR1 MNHEY, CDR2 SVGAGI. V shed 5 bases, J shed 5 bases, and the junction held 2 bases outside the gene matches.

V and J are TRBV7-9 and TRBJ2-1; 9 bases are a match to TRBD2. This CDR3 contains 14 residues. Germline lookup yields CDR1 SEHNR and CDR2 FQNEAQ (reference sequence). Germline trimming cut 1 base from V and 10 bases from J; bases unmatched to any gene: 5. CDR3 DNA: TGTGCCAGCAGCTTAGGGCTAGCGGGGTGGGAGCAGTTCTTC. Translated, it gives CASSLGLAGWEQFF.

The chain combines TRBV2 with TRBJ1-2, with D maybe TRBD1 (5 bases). Germline V lookup: CDR1 SNHLY, CDR2 FYNNEI. There are 13 residues in the CDR3. With 7 bases removed from V and 3 bases from J, the gap between germline ends came to 12 bases. This chain's CDR3 is CASNRPGYYGYTF. The CDR3 nucleotides read TGTGCCAGCAACAGGCCAGGGTACTATGGCTACACCTTC.

This sequence joins TRBV5-4 and TRBJ1-2, with TRBD1 matching 10 bases. From germline, CDR1 is SGHNT and CDR2 YYREEE (reference sequence). This CDR3 has 13 amino acids. V was pared by 3 bases and J by 7 bases, with 3 bases of the junction left unmatched. The CDR3 DNA reads TGTGCCAGCAGCTCCGGGACAGGGGTTGGCTACACCTTC. Protein product: CASSSGTGVGYTF.

The chain combines TRBV14 with TRBJ2-1; 9 bases line up with TRBD2. The CDR3 loop spans 16 amino acids. Germline V gives CDR1 SGHDN, CDR2 FVKESK. V was pared by 0 bases and J by 2 bases, with 2 bases of the junction left unmatched. The CDR3 DNA is TGTGCCAGCAGCCAAGATGGCGGGAGGGCCTACAATGAGCAGTTCTTC. Translation gives CASSQDGGRAYNEQFF.

V gene TRBV19 combines with J gene TRBJ2-6; no clear D gene. Germline CDR1 is LNHDA and CDR2 is SQIVND (reference sequence). The germline V and J ends were trimmed by 1 base and 2 bases, with 6 bases remaining between them. The CDR3 sequence is 15 residues long. Here the CDR3 DNA reads TGTGCCAGTAGTATAGGTACGACTGGGGCCAACGTCCTGACTTTC. Translated, it gives CASSIGTTGANVLTF.

The genes are TRBV19 and TRBJ1-1; D is undetermined. Trimming pared 1 base from V and 5 bases from J, leaving 8 bases between. Per germline, CDR1 LNHDA and CDR2 SQIVND (reference sequence). The CDR3 totals 13 residues. CDR3 sequence (DNA): TGTGCCAGTAGTATAGGGCAGACAACTGAAGCTTTCTTT. Amino acids: CASSIGQTTEAFF.